A single sample gave rise to the 21 T cell receptor beta chains below, sequenced in a study of glioma-infiltrating T cells. Using RNA template, CDR3s of TCR alpha and beta were amplified with iRepertoire arm-PCR. TCRdb fed the multiplex PCR reads into MiXCR, producing one record per CDR3 protein. The top ten hold around 20% of the sample, which has more than 110,000 distinct CDR3 sequences, roughly two fifths seen once. The sample taken for sequencing was glioma tissue, nonneoplastic brain tissue, or PBMCs (not recorded which). Receptor source: a human donor with low-grade glioma or glioblastoma, undergoing nonglioma brain surgery, or in good health (not recorded which).

The sample holds one count of this clonotype. The chain couples TRBV6-1 to TRBJ1-2; 10 positions agree with TRBD1. CDR3 length: 15 residues. J gave up 7 bases and V 1 base, and 6 bases lay outside the gene matches. CDR1 and CDR2 (germline): MNHNS, SASEGT. The CDR3 nucleotides are TGTGCCAGCAGTGAAGGGGACAGGGGAGCCCCTGGCTACACCTTC. Translating it yields CASSEGDRGAPGYTF.

V and J are TRBV27 and TRBJ1-2, with D possibly matching TRBD1 (5 bases). Deletions cut 3 bases from V and 2 bases from J, with 10 bases between. Germline loops: CDR1 MNHEY, CDR2 SMNVEV (reference sequence). The CDR3 runs 14 residues. CDR3 sequence: CASSFSPGNYGYTF. CDR3 sequence (DNA): TGTGCCAGCAGTTTTTCCCCAGGGAACTATGGCTACACCTTC.

This clonotype was seen only a few times. This chain connects TRBV6-2 or TRBV6-3 to TRBJ2-5, with 8 bases fitting TRBD2. Trimming cost V 8 bases and J 0 bases; bases outside gene matches: 5. The CDR3 length is 14 residues. The V gene's germline CDR1 is MNHEY and CDR2 SVGEGT. For the CDR3, the DNA is TGTGCCAGCGCTAGCGGGCCAAACCAAGAGACCCAGTACTTC. Its protein is CASASGPNQETQYF.

The CDR3 region has the DNA TGTGCCAGCAGCCTCATGGTAAACCAGCCCCAGCATTTT. It yields the protein CASSLMVNQPQHF. The chain has TRBV6-1 and TRBJ1-5; the D is unclear. V lost 6 bases and J lost 7, with 13 bases in between. CDR1 is MNHNS and CDR2 is SASEGT in the germline V gene. The CDR3 loop spans 13 amino acids.

Notes on this clonotype: This CDR3 is missing its conserved last phenylalanine or tryptophan, likely due to a read error. The J gene is TRBJ2-5, the V gene TRBV7-6; 7 nucleotides agree with TRBD2. Losses at the gene ends were 6 bases for V and 1 base for J; bases not matched to a gene: 8. CDR3 length equals 15 residues. Germline V gives CDR1 SGHVS, CDR2 FNYEAQ. The CDR3 bases are TGTGCCAGCAGGGGAGGGGCCACTCTCCAAGAGACCCAGTACTCC. The encoded protein is CASRGGATLQETQYS.

The table lists this clonotype with a few counts. The chain recombines TRBV6-2 or TRBV6-3 with TRBJ2-3; 8 nucleotides align to TRBD2. The V segment lost 7 bases and the J segment 2 bases; nucleotides outside the gene matches: 8. The CDR3 runs 15 residues. The germline CDR1 and CDR2 sequences are MNHEY and SVGEGT. CDR3 residues: CASKGAGVTTDTQYF. The CDR3 coding sequence is TGTGCCAGCAAGGGAGCGGGGGTTACCACAGATACGCAGTATTTT.

As for this clonotype: A read error may produce the germline difference seen at one junction end. Written as DNA, the CDR3 is TGTGCCAGCGTGGAAGGTGGGCTCTACGAGCATTACTTC. This sequence encodes CASVEGGLYEHYF. The chain combines TRBV6-2 or TRBV6-3 with TRBJ2-7; no clear D. The CDR3 sequence is 13 residues long. Germline loops: CDR1 MNHEY, CDR2 SVGEGT.

This clonotype turned up a few times. The chain recombines TRBV6-1 with TRBJ2-7, with 8 positions matching TRBD2. The germline CDR1 and CDR2 sequences are MNHNS and SASEGT. The ends lost 6 bases at V and 0 bases at J; junction bases unmatched: 7. This CDR3 spans 15 amino acids. CDR3: CASRVTSAHSYEQYF. The CDR3 nucleotides are TGTGCCAGCAGGGTGACTAGCGCGCACTCCTACGAGCAGTACTTC.

This clonotype was detected only a few times. The rearrangement uses TRBV7-9 and TRBJ2-1; tentatively, D is TRBD2 (6 bases). The CDR3 has 13 amino acids. Looked up from germline, CDR1 is SEHNR and CDR2 is FQNEAQ (reference sequence). Trimming pared 5 bases from V and 7 bases from J, leaving 12 bases between. The CDR3 sequence is CASSPSAGNEQFF. In DNA form, the CDR3 reads TGTGCCAGCAGCCCTAGCGCAGGGAATGAGCAGTTCTTC.

The CDR3 DNA reads TGTGCCAGCAGTTTATCCTACGAGTCTGAAGCTTTCTTT. It codes for CASSLSYESEAFF. The chain is built from TRBV27 and TRBJ1-1; the D is unclear. Germline assignment: CDR1 MNHEY and CDR2 SMNVEV (reference sequence). This CDR3 contains 13 residues. Trimming shortened V by 0 bases and J by 6 bases, and 8 bases separated the two germline ends.

The rearrangement links TRBV6-4 to TRBJ2-1, with 11 bases aligning to TRBD2. The CDR3 contains 15 residues. Losses at the gene ends were 5 bases for V and 8 bases for J; bases not matched to a gene: 8. The V gene's germline CDR1 is MRHNA and CDR2 SNTAGT. CDR3 amino acids: CASSWIPSGRHEQFF. In DNA form, the CDR3 reads TGTGCCAGCAGTTGGATTCCTAGCGGGAGGCATGAGCAGTTCTTC.

Only one count was recorded for this clonotype. This chain links TRBV5-4 with TRBJ1-6, with D perhaps TRBD1 (5 bases). The germline V gene encodes CDR1 SGHNT and CDR2 YYREEE (reference sequence). The V end lost 4 bases, the J end lost 7 bases, and 18 bases lay between the germline ends. The CDR3 has 16 residues. The CDR3 spells CASSRGSKLLNSPLHF. In nucleotides, the CDR3 is TGTGCCAGCAGCCGGGGCAGTAAACTGTTGAATTCACCCCTCCACTTT.

A word on this clonotype: An end of the junction differs from the germline gene, which may be a read error. The chain is built from TRBV12-3 or TRBV12-4 and TRBJ2-3; possible D gene TRBD1, 6 bases. The CDR3 extends over 13 amino acids. CDR3 sequence (DNA): TGTGCCAGCAGCTTGGGGGCTACAGATACGCATTATTTT. Protein: CASSLGATDTHYF.

This clonotype came up many times. The chain links TRBV7-2 to TRBJ1-1; no definite D call. This CDR3 spans 13 amino acids. V lost 6 bases to trimming and J lost 0 bases, with 8 bases between them. Germline lookup yields CDR1 SGHTA and CDR2 FQGNSA. CDR3 bases: TGTGCCAGCAGTTTTCGGATGAACACTGAAGCTTTCTTT. Its translation is CASSFRMNTEAFF.

This clonotype was seen a single time. The rearrangement joins TRBV7-2 to TRBJ1-2, with a tentative D call TRBD1 (6 bases). The V gene's germline CDR1 is SGHTA and CDR2 FQGNSA. The CDR3 has 15 residues. The V and J ends lost 1 base and 8 bases respectively, with 17 bases between them. The CDR3 bases are TGTGCCAGCAGCTTAGTTATGTCCAAGGGGGACGGCTACACCTTC. Translating gives CASSLVMSKGDGYTF.

The J gene is TRBJ1-1, the V gene TRBV6-1, with no clear D. The ends were cut back, 8 bases at V and 1 base at J, with 5 bases in the middle. Germline V lookup: CDR1 MNHNS, CDR2 SASEGT. This CDR3 is built from 11 residues. The CDR3 coding sequence is TGTGCCAGCTGGAGGAACACTGAAGCTTTCTTT. Translating gives CASWRNTEAFF.

This clonotype was seen only a few times. The chain combines TRBV7-8 with TRBJ1-1, with 9 bases that match TRBD1. Trimming cost V 5 bases and J 4 bases; bases outside gene matches: 5. Germline-derived CDR1 and CDR2 are SGHVS and FQNEAQ. CDR3 length equals 14 residues. Written as DNA, the CDR3 is TGTGCCAGCAGCGCCAGGACAGGGGCCACTGAAGCTTTCTTT. Translating gives CASSARTGATEAFF. Complete variable domain (other parts from reference TRBV7-8 and TRBJ1-1): GAGVSQSPRYKVAKRGQDVALRCDPISGHVSLFWYQQALGQGPEFLTYFQNEAQLDKSGLPSDRFFAERPEGSVSTLKIQRTQQEDSAVYLCASSARTGATEAFFGQGTRLTVV.

This chain links TRBV20-1 with TRBJ2-5; D is undetermined. V dropped 4 bases and J dropped 0 bases, with 9 bases sitting between them. Germline CDR1 and CDR2: DFQATT and SNEGSKA (reference sequence). The CDR3 has 13 residues. The CDR3 sequence: CSAKRRYQETQYF. Written as DNA, the CDR3 is TGCAGTGCTAAGCGCAGGTACCAAGAGACCCAGTACTTC.

There are many counts of this clonotype. The rearrangement uses TRBV6-1 and TRBJ2-7; TRBD2 matches at 9 bases. V dropped 5 bases and J dropped 5; count of bases not matched to a gene: 4. CDR1 is MNHNS and CDR2 is SASEGT in the germline V gene. CDR3 length: 13 amino acids. This CDR3 reads CASSLAGDHEQYF. In nucleotides, the CDR3 is TGTGCCAGCAGTTTAGCGGGAGATCACGAGCAGTACTTC.

This clonotype was picked up many times. The rearrangement uses TRBV6-6 and TRBJ2-3, with D hard to call. Germline loops: CDR1 MNHNY, CDR2 SVGAGI (reference sequence). The CDR3 is made up of 14 amino acids. Between the trimmed V and J ends, which lost 2 bases and 4 bases, there was a span of 10 bases. This CDR3 is CASSYGQLADTQYF. DNA of the CDR3: TGTGCCAGCAGTTACGGTCAATTGGCAGATACGCAGTATTTT.

The rearrangement links TRBV6-1 to TRBJ1-5; D call uncertain. The CDR3 consists of 13 residues. V was trimmed by 4 bases and J by 2 bases, leaving 6 bases between them. Per the germline V gene, CDR1 is MNHNS and CDR2 is SASEGT. CDR3 sequence: CASSAVRNQPQHF. The CDR3 coding sequence is TGTGCCAGCAGTGCGGTTCGCAATCAGCCCCAGCATTTT.